The TCR beta chain described here comes from a study of beta chain features in type 1 diabetes. Overall study findings and caveats: More deletions and fewer insertions at VDJ junctions were seen in type 1 diabetes patients. Among all four CD4+ subsets, Type 1 diabetes patients had TCRB CDR3s that were moderately but significantly shorter. The study found that naive, central memory and Treg TCRB repertoires appeared more similar in patients than in healthy donors.

With regard to this clone: As yet, its antigen is unknown.

The CDR3 covers 11 residues. CDR1 is MDHEN, CDR2 SYDVKM, per germline. J gave up 15 bases and V 1 base, and 3 bases lay outside the gene matches. Every isolated RNA sample was fully reverse transcribed, so sequencing captured expressed TCRB transcripts. Some clones are missing from TCRdb's copy, which holds only in-frame ones; the method was immunoSEQ multiplex PCR. The sample lists 400,000 or so clones, around an eighth occurring once. One heparinised blood draw averaging roughly 100 mL was given by each donor. This rearrangement joins TRBV28 to TRBJ2-1; 7 bases match TRBD1. Sequencing used naive CD4+ T cells from blood. The TCR was taken from a young woman with type 1 diabetes. CDR3 DNA sequence: TGTGCCAGCAGTTTATACAGGGGATGGTTCTTC. This translates into CASSLYRGWFF.